Below are 24 T cell receptor gamma chains sequenced from a single sample in a study of gamma delta lymphoproliferative disorders and STAT genes. TCRdb fed the multiplex PCR reads into CATT to redo clone calling. The sample has roughly 500 gamma-chain clones; about 32% are singletons. The receptor sequences were amplified from genomic DNA of peripheral blood mononuclear cells. Sample: blood. Every receptor here comes from a human donor with hepatosplenic T-cell lymphoma.

Only a few counts were recorded for this clone. A read error likely explains this, since a far larger clone differs by one base. The same CDR3 also results from other DNA sequences found in this sample. V is TRGV9 and J is TRGJP1. Germline matching of the DNA provided the J gene here, since TCRdb leaves it blank. This CDR3 spans 14 amino acids. Germline CDR1 GITISATS, CDR2 ISYDGTV (reference sequence). The CDR3 DNA is TGTGCCCTGTGGGAGGAGTTCACTGGTTGGTTCAAGATATTT. Translated: CALWEEFTGWFKIF.

This clone was detected a few times. The chain links TRGV4 to TRGJ1 or TRGJ2. TCRdb offers no J gene call, so here the DNA was matched to germline to obtain one. V was clipped by 0 bases and J by 3 bases; unmatched bases: 11. The CDR3 has 16 residues. The germline CDR1 and CDR2 sequences are EGSTGY and YDSYTSSV. CDR3 protein: CATWDGLRLSYYKKLF. CDR3 sequence (DNA): TGTGCCACCTGGGATGGGCTTCGTCTCAGTTATTATAAGAAACTCTTT.

This clone is medium-sized. The same CDR3 arises from other DNA sequences in this sample as well. The chain links TRGV2 to TRGJP2. The J gene, absent from TCRdb, was called here by matching the DNA to germline. V lost 3 bases, J lost 2 bases, and 3 bases stayed unmatched. The V gene's germline CDR1 is EGSNGY and CDR2 YDSYNSKV. The CDR3 sequence is 14 residues long. The chain's CDR3 is CATWDTSSDWIKTF. DNA for the CDR3: TGTGCCACCTGGGACACCAGTAGTGATTGGATCAAGACGTTT.

This clone was detected ten times or more. V gene TRGV11 combines with J gene TRGJ1 or TRGJ2. In the absence of a J gene in TCRdb, the DNA was matched to germline to assign it here. TRGV11 is marked as an open reading frame, function uncertain. Germline trimming cut 8 bases from V and 6 bases from J; bases unmatched to any gene: 10. The CDR3 consists of 13 residues. Here the CDR3 reads CACWTPSSYKKLF. The CDR3 nucleotides are TGTGCCTGCTGGACCCCGAGTTCTTATAAGAAACTCTTT.

This clone was observed many times. A read error is likely here: a far larger clone is one base away. The same CDR3 can be traced to other DNA sequences in this sample. The V call is TRGV8, the J call TRGJ1 or TRGJ2. The J gene, not given by TCRdb, was assigned here from a germline match of the nucleotide sequence. The CDR3 is 13 residues long. From germline, CDR1 is VENAVY and CDR2 YDSYNSRV. CDR3 loop: CATWDSSYYKKLF. The CDR3 coding sequence is TGTGCAACCTGGGATAGTTCGTATTATAAGAAACTCTTT.

This clone was recorded a few times. Its ends do not fully match the called genes, so a read error is possible. J is TRGJP and V is TRGV11. TRGV11 belongs to the ORF category, with a function that is uncertain. The length of the CDR3 is 9 residues. The CDR3 spells CSGGWREVF. The CDR3 DNA is TGCTCAGGTGGGTGGCGTGAAGTATTT.

This clone was seen many times. The CDR3 coding sequence is TGTGCCACCTGGGACAGGTTGCATTATTATAAGAAACTCTTT. Amino acid sequence: CATWDRLHYYKKLF. The rearrangement joins TRGV3 to TRGJ1 or TRGJ2. TCRdb offers no J gene call, so here the DNA was matched to germline to obtain one. Germline V gene data show CDR1 as VTNTFY and CDR2 as YDVSTARD (reference sequence). J gave up 2 bases and V 0 bases, and 4 bases lay outside the gene matches. The CDR3 is 14 amino acids.

The chain recombines TRGV4 with TRGJ1 or TRGJ2. Matching the DNA to germline supplied the J gene, which TCRdb does not give. Germline V gene data show CDR1 as EGSTGY and CDR2 as YDSYTSSV. Germline trimming cut 4 bases from V and 7 bases from J; bases unmatched to any gene: 7. There are 12 residues in the CDR3. DNA of the CDR3: TGTGCCACCTGGGACCTCGGGTATAAGAAACTCTTT. Amino acid sequence: CATWDLGYKKLF.

This clone appeared many times. A far larger clone lies a single base away; this is likely a read error. The identical CDR3 is also encoded by other nucleotide sequences in the sample. The chain joins TRGV8 to TRGJ1 or TRGJ2. The J gene, absent from TCRdb, was called here by matching the DNA to germline. Per germline, CDR1 VENAVY and CDR2 YDSYNSRV. CDR3 length: 13 amino acids. CDR3: CATWDSSYYKKLF. Written as DNA, the CDR3 is TGTGCGACCTGGGATAGTTCGTATTATAAGAAACTCTTT.

This clone is deemed medium-sized. The likely explanation is a read error, given a far larger clone one base away. Other DNA sequences within the sample encode an identical CDR3. The DNA of the CDR3 is TGTGCCACTTGGGATAGTTCGTATTATAAGAAACTCTTT. Protein product: CATWDSSYYKKLF. The chain couples TRGV8 to TRGJ1 or TRGJ2. TCRdb lists no J gene, so it was determined here by aligning the DNA to germline. The CDR3 loop spans 13 amino acids. CDR1 is VENAVY and CDR2 is YDSYNSRV in the germline V gene.

This clone was detected only once. The rearrangement joins TRGV9 to TRGJ1 or TRGJ2. TCRdb leaves out the J gene; it was filled in here by matching the DNA to germline. CDR3 length: 11 residues. Germline CDR1 GITISATS, CDR2 ISYDGTV (reference sequence). Trimming cost V 1 base and J 12 bases; bases outside gene matches: 6. The CDR3 loop is CALWEVSLKLF. The CDR3 DNA follows: TGTGCCTTGTGGGAGGTCAGTCTGAAACTCTTT.

V and J are TRGV4 and TRGJ1 or TRGJ2. TCRdb is silent on the J gene; assignment here came from matching the DNA to germline. Germline lookup yields CDR1 EGSTGY and CDR2 YDSYTSSV. This CDR3 has 12 amino acids. After removal of 0 bases from V and 11 bases from J, the junction contained 7 bases not matched to a gene. The CDR3, as DNA: TGTGCCACCTGGGATGGGCCCTTCGAGAAACTCTTT. As protein: CATWDGPFEKLF.

This clone has more than one count but fewer than ten. A read error likely explains this, since a far larger clone differs by one base. The DNA is left out, because the CDR3 cannot be placed on it with certainty; the CDR3 is given as TCRdb lists it. The J gene has no call, while the V gene is TRGV11. TRGV11 belongs to the ORF category, with a function that is uncertain. The CDR3 is 16 amino acids long, termini counted. CDR3 region: CTTVPAGLDTGWFKIF.

This clone was detected a few times. The chain employs TRGV9 and TRGJP. No J segment appears in TCRdb, so it was assigned here by matching the sequence to germline. The CDR3 totals 16 residues. Per the germline V gene, CDR1 is GITISATS and CDR2 is ISYDGTV (reference sequence). Trimming cost V 2 bases and J 5 bases; bases outside gene matches: 3. The CDR3 DNA is TGTGCCTTGTGGGAGGGAAAAGAGTTGGGCAAAAAAATCAAGGTATTT. This sequence encodes CALWEGKELGKKIKVF.

This clone is medium-sized within its sample. Other nucleotide sequences from this sample produce the same CDR3. V is TRGV4 and J is TRGJ1 or TRGJ2. Here the J gene came from matching the DNA to germline, since TCRdb omits it. This CDR3 spans 11 amino acids. V shed 1 base, J shed 9 bases, and the junction held 3 bases outside the gene matches. From germline, CDR1 is EGSTGY and CDR2 YDSYTSSV. The CDR3 is CATWDGLKKLF. In DNA, the CDR3 is TGTGCCACCTGGGATGGACTTAAGAAACTCTTT.

This clone occurred a few times. A far larger clone lies a single base away; this is likely a read error. Other DNA sequences in the same sample also yield this CDR3. No J gene was called, and the V gene is TRGV4. Germline loops: CDR1 EGSTGY, CDR2 YDSYTSSV. This CDR3 is 11 amino acids long. This chain's CDR3 is CATWDGLKKLF. The CDR3 nucleotides read TGTGCCACCTGGGATGGACTTAAGAAACTATTT.

About this clone itself: Mismatch with germline at one junction end may stem from a read error. V usage is TRGV10 and J usage is TRGJP1. In the absence of a J gene in TCRdb, the DNA was matched to germline to assign it here. TRGV10 is marked as an open reading frame, function uncertain. The CDR3 has 13 amino acids. This CDR3 is CAAWHTTGWFKIF. CDR3 nucleotide sequence: TGTGCTGCGTGGCATACGACTGGTTGGTTCAAGATATTT.

This chain joins TRGV11 and TRGJP1. Here the J gene came from matching the DNA to germline, since TCRdb omits it. TRGV11 is treated as an ORF (open reading frame) with a function not yet certain. The CDR3 is made up of 13 amino acids. V dropped 6 bases and J dropped 9; count of bases not matched to a gene: 7. CDR3 nucleotides: TGTGCCTGCTGGATTGGACACTGTTGGTTCAAGATATTT. This encodes CACWIGHCWFKIF.

This clone has at least ten counts. This DNA's translation and the protein TCRdb lists, from a much larger clone, do not match at residue 10, likely due to a read error; the protein shown is translated from the DNA. This chain connects TRGV8 to TRGJ1 or TRGJ2. Here the J gene came from matching the DNA to germline, since TCRdb omits it. Germline CDR1 reads VENAVY; CDR2 reads YDSYNSRV. The CDR3 extends over 13 amino acids. CDR3 DNA: TGTGCCACCTGGGATAGTTCGTATTATATGAAACTCTTT. Amino acids: CATWDSSYYMKLF.

This clone is medium-sized by share. This may be a read error, as it is one base from a much larger clone. The DNA is omitted, as the CDR3 cannot be located on it reliably, and the CDR3 follows TCRdb's listing. The V gene call reads TRGV11; no J gene was called. TRGV11 is an ORF; its function is uncertain. The CDR3 contains 16 residues when both ends are counted. CDR3 amino acids: CTTVPAGLDRSWFKIF.

This clone was seen repeatedly, ten times or more. This may arise from a read error, as a much more abundant clone is one base away. J is TRGJ1 or TRGJ2 and V is TRGV4. The J gene, not given by TCRdb, was assigned here from a germline match of the nucleotide sequence. Germline V gene sequence: CDR1 EGSTGY, CDR2 YDSYTSSV. The V segment lost 5 bases and the J segment 8 bases; nucleotides outside the gene matches: 12. The CDR3 runs 13 residues. CDR3 sequence reads: CATWVSGHNKKLF. For the CDR3, the DNA is TGTGCCACCTGGGTATCCGGGCACAATAAGAAACTCTTT.

In this sample, this clone turned up many times. This may come from a read error, since a much larger clone is one base off. This same CDR3 is encoded by further DNA sequences in the sample. This chain connects TRGV8 to TRGJP1. TCRdb lists no J gene, so it was determined here by aligning the DNA to germline. The CDR3 spans 13 residues. Germline values: CDR1 VENAVY, CDR2 YDSYNSRV. V gave up 3 bases and J gave up 8 bases; unmatched junction bases: 6. CDR3 coding DNA: TGTGCCACCTGGGATCCTCCAGGTTGGTTCAAGATATTT. It specifies CATWDPPGWFKIF.

This clone was seen a few times. A single base is all that separates this from a far larger clone, so a read error is likely. In the same sample, other DNA sequences code for this CDR3. A V gene of TRGV2 was called, but no J gene was assigned. CDR1 and CDR2 (germline): EGSNGY, YDSYNSKV. The CDR3 is 14 residues long. This chain's CDR3 is CATWDGQFYYKKLF. The CDR3 DNA sequence: TGTGCCACCTGGGACGGGCAATTTTATTATAAGAAACTTTTT.

Comments on this clone: This is likely an artifact of a read error, given a far larger clone one base away. Other DNA sequences in this specimen translate into the identical CDR3. V gene TRGV2 was called; the J gene was not. This CDR3 region has 11 residues. Germline loops: CDR1 EGSNGY, CDR2 YDSYNSKV. The CDR3 loop is CATWDGYKKLF. In DNA form, the CDR3 reads TGTGCCACCTGGGACGGCTATAAGAAACTTTTT.